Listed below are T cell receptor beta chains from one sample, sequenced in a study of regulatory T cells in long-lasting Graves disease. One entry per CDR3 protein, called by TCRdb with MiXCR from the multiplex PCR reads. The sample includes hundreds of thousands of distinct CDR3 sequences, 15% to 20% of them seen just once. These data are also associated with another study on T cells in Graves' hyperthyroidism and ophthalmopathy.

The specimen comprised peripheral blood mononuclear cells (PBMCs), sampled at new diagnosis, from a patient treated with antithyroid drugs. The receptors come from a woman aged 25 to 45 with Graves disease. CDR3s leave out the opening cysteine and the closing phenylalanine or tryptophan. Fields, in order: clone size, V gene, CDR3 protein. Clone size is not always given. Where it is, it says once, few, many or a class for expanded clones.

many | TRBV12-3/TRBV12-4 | ASSPGTEQY
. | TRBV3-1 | ASSQGRGGREPQH
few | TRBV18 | ASSHNPPPEAF
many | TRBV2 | ASVNRDGANEKLF
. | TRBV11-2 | ASSLGQLETNEKLF
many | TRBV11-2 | ASWGNRVTEAF
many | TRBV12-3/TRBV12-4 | ASSFDSVGNTIY
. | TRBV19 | ASSIVAPFGGRYEKLF
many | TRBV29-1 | SVEGYRGEETQY
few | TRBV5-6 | ASSSGGNTIY
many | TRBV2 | ASRTLAGLTDTQY
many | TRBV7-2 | ASSLGGGQPRDTQY
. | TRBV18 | ASSPHPQSNQPQH
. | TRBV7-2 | ASSLQAGSGNTIY
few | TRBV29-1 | SVGTADWWQY
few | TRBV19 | ASSQGAMDTEAF
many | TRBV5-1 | ASSFEGQFYNEQF
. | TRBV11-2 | ASSPSGNYNSPLH
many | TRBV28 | ASFRGQSNSPLH
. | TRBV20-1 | SAWSGREGTDTQY
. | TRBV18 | ASSPPMADEQF
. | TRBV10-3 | AIGGGNNSPLH
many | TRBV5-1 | ASSSLMGLNTEAF
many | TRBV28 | ASRRQGTYYGYT
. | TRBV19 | ASRADRGRNIEAF
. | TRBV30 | AWSVNGRPDTQY
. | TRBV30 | AWSLGVNNQPQH
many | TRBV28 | ASSRTGLANIQY
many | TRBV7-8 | ASSPYGGSKEAF
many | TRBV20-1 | SARGGEEKLF
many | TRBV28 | ASRPDGVVTYEQY
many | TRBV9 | ASSAWGGAYLNEQF
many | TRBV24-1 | ATSDILYNEQF
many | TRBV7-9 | ASSSLGAGGHEQY
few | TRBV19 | ASSRSRDSSYEQY
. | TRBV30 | AWNDGQGGPYEQY
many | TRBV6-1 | ASSPGPWGNEKLF
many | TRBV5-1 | ASSSSPGEVDTQY
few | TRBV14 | ASSQGRRGSDTQY
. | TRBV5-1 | ASSLAPIPGNTIY
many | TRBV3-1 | ASSLFPGKAF
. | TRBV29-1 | SVRGTLAYEQY
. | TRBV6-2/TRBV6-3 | ASSYSGTNTGELF
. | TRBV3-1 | ASSHFPEEGLEDTQY
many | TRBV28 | ASSFPTDSLSMF
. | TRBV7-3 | ASSLGHEETQY
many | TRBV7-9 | ASSSSGLQETQY
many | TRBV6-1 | ASSEHFGPGSPLH
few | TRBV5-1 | ASRPDSGEAF
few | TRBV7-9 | ASSKYIGGTLAAYNEQF
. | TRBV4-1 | ASSQVPEGNTEAF
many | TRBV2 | AGSLGGRTYEQY
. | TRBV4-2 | ASSQVFQGVSYEQY
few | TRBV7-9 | ASSLVGTENQPRH
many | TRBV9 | ASSVSGRGFDEQF
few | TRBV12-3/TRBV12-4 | ASRQGGGRSGYT
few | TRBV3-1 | ASSQEDTGDGYT
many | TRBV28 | ASRDASSPLH
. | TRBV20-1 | SAREARNNSPLH
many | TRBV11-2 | ASSLRGTSGRSETQY